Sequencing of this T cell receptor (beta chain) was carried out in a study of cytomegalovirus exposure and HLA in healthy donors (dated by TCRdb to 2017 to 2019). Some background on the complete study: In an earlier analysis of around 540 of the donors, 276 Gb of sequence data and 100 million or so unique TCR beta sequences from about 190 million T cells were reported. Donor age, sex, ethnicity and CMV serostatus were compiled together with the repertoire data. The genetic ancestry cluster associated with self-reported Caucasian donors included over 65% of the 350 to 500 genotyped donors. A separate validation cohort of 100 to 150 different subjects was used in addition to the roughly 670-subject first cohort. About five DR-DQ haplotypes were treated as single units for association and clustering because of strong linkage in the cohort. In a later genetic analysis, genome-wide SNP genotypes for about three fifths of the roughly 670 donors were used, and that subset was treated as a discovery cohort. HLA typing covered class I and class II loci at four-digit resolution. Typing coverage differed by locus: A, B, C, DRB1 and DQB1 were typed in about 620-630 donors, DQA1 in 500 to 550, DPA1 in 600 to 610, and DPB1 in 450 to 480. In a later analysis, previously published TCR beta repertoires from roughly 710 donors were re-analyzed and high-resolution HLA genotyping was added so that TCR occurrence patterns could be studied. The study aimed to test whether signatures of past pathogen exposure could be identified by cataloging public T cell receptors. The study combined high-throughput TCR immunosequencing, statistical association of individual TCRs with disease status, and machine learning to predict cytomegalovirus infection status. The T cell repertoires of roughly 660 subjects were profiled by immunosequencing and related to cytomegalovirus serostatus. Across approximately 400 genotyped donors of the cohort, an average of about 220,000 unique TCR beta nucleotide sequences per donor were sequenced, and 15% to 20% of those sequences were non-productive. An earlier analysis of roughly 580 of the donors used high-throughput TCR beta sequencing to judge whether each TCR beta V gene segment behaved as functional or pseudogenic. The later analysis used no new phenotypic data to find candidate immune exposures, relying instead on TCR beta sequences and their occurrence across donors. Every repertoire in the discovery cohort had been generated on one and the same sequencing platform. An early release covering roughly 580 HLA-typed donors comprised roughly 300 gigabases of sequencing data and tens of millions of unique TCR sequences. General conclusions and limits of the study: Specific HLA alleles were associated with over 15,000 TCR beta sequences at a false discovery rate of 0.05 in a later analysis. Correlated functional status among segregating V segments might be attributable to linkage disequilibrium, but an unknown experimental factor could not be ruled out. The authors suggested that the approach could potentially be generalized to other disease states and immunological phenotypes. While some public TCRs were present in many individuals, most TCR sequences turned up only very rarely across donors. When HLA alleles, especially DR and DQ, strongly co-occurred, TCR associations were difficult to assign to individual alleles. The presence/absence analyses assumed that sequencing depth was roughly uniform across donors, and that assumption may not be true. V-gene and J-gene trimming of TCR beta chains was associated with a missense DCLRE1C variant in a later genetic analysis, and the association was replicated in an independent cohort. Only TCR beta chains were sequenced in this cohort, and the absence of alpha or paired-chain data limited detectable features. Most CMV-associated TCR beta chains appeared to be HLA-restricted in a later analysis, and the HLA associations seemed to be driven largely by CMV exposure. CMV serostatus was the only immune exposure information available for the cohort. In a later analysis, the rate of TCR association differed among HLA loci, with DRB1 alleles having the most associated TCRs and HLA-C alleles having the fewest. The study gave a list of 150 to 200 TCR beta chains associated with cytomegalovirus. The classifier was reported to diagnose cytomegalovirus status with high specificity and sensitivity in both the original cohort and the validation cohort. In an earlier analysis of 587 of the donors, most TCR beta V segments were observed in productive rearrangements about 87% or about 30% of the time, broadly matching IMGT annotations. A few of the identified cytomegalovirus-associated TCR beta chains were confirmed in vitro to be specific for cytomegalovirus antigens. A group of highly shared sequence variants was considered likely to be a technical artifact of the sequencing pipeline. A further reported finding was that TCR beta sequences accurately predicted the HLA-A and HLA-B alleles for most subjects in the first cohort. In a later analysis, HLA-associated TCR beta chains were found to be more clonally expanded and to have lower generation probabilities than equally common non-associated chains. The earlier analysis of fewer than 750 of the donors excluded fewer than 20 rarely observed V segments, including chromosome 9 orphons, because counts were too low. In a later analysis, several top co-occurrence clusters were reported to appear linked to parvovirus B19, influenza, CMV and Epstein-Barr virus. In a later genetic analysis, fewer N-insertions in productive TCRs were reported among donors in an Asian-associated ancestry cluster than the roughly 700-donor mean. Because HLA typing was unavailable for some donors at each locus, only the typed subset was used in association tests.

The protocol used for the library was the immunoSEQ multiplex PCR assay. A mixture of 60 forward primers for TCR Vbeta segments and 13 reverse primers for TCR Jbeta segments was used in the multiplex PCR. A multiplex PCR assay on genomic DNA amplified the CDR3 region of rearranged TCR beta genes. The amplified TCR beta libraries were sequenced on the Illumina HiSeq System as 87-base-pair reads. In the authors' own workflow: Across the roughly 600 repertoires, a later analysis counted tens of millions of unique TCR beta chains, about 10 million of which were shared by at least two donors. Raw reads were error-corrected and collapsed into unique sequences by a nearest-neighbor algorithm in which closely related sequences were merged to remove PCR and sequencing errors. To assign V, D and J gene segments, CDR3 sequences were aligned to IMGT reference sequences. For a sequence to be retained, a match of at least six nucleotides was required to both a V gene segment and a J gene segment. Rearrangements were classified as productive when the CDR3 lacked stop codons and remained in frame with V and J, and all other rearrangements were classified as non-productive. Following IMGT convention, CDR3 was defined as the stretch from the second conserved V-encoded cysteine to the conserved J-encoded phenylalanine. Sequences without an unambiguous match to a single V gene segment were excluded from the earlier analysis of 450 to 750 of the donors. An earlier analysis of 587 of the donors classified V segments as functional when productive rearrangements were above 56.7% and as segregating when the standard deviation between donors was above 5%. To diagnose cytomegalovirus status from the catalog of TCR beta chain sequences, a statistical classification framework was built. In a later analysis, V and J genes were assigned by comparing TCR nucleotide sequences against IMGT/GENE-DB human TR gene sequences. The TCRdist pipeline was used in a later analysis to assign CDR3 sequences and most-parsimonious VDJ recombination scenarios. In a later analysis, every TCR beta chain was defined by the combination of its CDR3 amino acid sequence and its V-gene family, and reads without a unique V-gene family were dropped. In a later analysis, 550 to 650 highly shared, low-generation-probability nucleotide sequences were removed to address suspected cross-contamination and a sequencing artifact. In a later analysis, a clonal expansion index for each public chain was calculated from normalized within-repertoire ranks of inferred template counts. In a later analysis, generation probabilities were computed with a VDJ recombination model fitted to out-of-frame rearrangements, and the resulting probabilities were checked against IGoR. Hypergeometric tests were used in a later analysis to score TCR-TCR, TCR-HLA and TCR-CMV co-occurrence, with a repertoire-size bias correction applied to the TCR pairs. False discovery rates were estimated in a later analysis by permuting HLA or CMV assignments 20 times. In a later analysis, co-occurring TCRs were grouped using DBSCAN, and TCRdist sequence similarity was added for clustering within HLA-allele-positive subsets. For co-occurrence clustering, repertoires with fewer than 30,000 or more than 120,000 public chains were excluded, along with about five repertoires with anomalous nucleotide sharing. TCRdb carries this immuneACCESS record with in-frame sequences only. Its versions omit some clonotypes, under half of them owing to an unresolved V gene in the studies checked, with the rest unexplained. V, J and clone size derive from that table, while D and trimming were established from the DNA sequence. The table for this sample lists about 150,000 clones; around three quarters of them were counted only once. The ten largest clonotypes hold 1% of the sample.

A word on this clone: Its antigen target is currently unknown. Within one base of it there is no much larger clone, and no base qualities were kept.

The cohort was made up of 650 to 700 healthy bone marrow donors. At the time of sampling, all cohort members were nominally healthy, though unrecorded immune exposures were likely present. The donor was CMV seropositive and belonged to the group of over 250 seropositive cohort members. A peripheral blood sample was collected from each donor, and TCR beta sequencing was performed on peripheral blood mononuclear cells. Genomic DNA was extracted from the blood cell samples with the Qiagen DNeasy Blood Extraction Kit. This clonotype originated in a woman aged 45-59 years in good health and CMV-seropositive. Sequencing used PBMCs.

The DNA reads as follows: TGTGCCAGCAGTTTTAAATCAGGGGGTAATTCACCCCTCCACTTT. Its protein product is CASSFKSGGNSPLHF. The chain couples TRBV7-2 to TRBJ1-6, with 7 middle bases fitting TRBD1. V is pruned by 6 bases and J by 6 bases, leaving 8 bases of the junction without a gene match. Its CDR3 holds 15 amino acids, cysteine through phenylalanine. Of all the DNA, just the CDR3 is kept, 45 bases in frame from base 1. The germline V gene supplies CDR1 SGHTA and CDR2 FQGNSA.